This T cell receptor (beta chain) was obtained from a study of blood T cell repertoires in COVID-19. On the study more broadly: The study drew acute and convalescent COVID-19 samples from the United States, Italy and Spain.

Participants were aged about 18 to 100 years from about 25 US areas. This CDR3 spans 12 amino acids. V lost 5 bases and J lost 8; bases outside the gene matches: 5. The germline V gene encodes CDR1 PRHDT and CDR2 FYEKMQ (reference sequence). Sequencing used immunoSEQ multiplex PCR; TCRdb keeps in-frame clones, though not all of them. The sample lists some 150,000 clones, 65% to 85% seen once, with 3.5% to 4% in the top ten. This receptor was taken from a woman aged 45-65 years in a cohort exposed to, infected with or recovered from COVID-19 (not recorded which). J is TRBJ1-1 and V is TRBV13; 7 bases are a match to TRBD1. Sequencing was done on a sample of PBMCs or T cells enriched from blood (not recorded which). As DNA, the CDR3 is TGTGCCAGCAGCACAAGACAGGGAGAAGCTTTCTTT. This encodes CASSTRQGEAFF.